Detailed here is one TCR beta chain. Sequenced by immunoSEQ multiplex PCR; TCRdb stores in-frame clones only, minus some. The sample includes about 73,000 clones, around 92% of them seen just once. This CDR3 comprises 13 residues. The V gene's germline CDR1 is SGHRS and CDR2 YFSETQ. V gave up 9 bases and J gave up 5 bases; unmatched junction bases: 10. The record originates from a study of T cell changes during pregnancy in multiple sclerosis. The chain has TRBV5-1 and TRBJ2-5; TRBD1 matches at 7 bases. The TCR comes from a female donor in good health, enrolled as a control in a pregnancy study. Sequences were derived from peripheral blood, sampled in the third trimester of pregnancy. CDR3 sequence: CATSSAGGETQYF. The CDR3 nucleotides are TGCGCCACCTCCTCGGCAGGGGGTGAGACCCAGTACTTC.